This passage covers 9 T cell receptor beta chains from one sample sequenced in a study of human CD8 memory T cell subsets. The authors made TCR beta libraries using UMI-labeled 5' RACE. For each CDR3 protein, TCRdb gives one entry from its re-call of the 5' RACE reads, without DNA. The specimen's table records fewer than 4,000 distinct CDR3 sequences. The sequenced material came from CD8+ T cells from PBMCs. These receptors originate from a human donor in good health.

Judged by frequency, this clonotype is medium-sized. The rearrangement joins TRBV6-4 to TRBJ2-3; lacking DNA, the TRBD2 call made by TCRdb goes unchecked. The CDR3 is 15 residues long. Germline V gene sequence: CDR1 MRHNA, CDR2 SNTAGT. This CDR3 is CASSETAGGPDTQYF.

This clonotype is classed as medium-sized by frequency. The chain links TRBV24-1 to TRBJ2-7. Germline values: CDR1 KGHDR, CDR2 SFDVKD. The CDR3 contains 13 residues. CDR3 protein: CATSKSSGEEQYF.

The chain uses TRBV27 and TRBJ1-5; there is no DNA to check the TCRdb D call of TRBD1. CDR1 and CDR2 (germline): MNHEY, SMNVEV (reference sequence). The CDR3 has 13 amino acids. CDR3 in amino acids: CASSFKGNQPQHF.

Its frequency marks this clonotype as medium-sized (0.01 to 0.1%). The chain uses TRBV2 and TRBJ2-1; TCRdb proposes TRBD2, but this gene call is untestable without DNA. Germline V lookup: CDR1 SNHLY, CDR2 FYNNEI. This CDR3 has 15 amino acids. This CDR3 reads CASSGSAGGWYEQFF.

This rearrangement joins TRBV9 to TRBJ2-1; lacking DNA, the TRBD1 call made by TCRdb goes unchecked. Germline values: CDR1 SGDLS, CDR2 YYNGEE. The CDR3 spans 15 residues. CDR3: CASSVGQGALNEQFF.

By frequency, this clonotype is medium-sized. J is TRBJ2-1 and V is TRBV28; TCRdb names TRBD1, which stays unverified in the absence of DNA. CDR3 size: 12 residues. The germline V gene encodes CDR1 MDHEN and CDR2 SYDVKM. CDR3 in amino acids: CASSSTGPEQFF.

This clonotype shows up as medium-sized by frequency. The genes are TRBV29-1 and TRBJ2-4; no DNA is available, so the TRBD1 call from TCRdb remains unchecked. This CDR3 is built from 12 residues. From germline, CDR1 is SQVTM and CDR2 ANQGSEA. The CDR3 protein is CSVVGQGNIQYF.

J is TRBJ1-1 and V is TRBV18; TCRdb's D call, TRBD1, is unchecked because there is no DNA. Germline V gene lookup returns CDR1 KGHSH and CDR2 LQKENI. The CDR3 is made up of 14 amino acids. The CDR3: CASSPGHPNTEAFF.

In terms of frequency, this clonotype is medium-sized. The chain employs TRBV11-2 and TRBJ2-7; TCRdb's D call, TRBD1, is unchecked because there is no DNA. CDR1 and CDR2 (germline): SGHAT, FQNNGV. The CDR3 totals 15 residues. The CDR3 region is CASREGRGSTYEQYF.